These 3 T cell receptor beta chains were sequenced from one sample in a study of CD8 T cells in ankylosing spondylitis. TCRdb processed the 5' RACE reads anew with MiXCR; each CDR3 protein has one entry. This sample has a few hundred thousand distinct CDR3 sequences, with about 12% found just once. These TCRs' antigens remain unknown. Study-wide points: Characteristic, it appeared, of ankylosing spondylitis blood was a TCR beta motif of about eight highly homologous variants.

The sample comprised blood, either unsorted or a sorted T cell fraction (not recorded which). The receptors stem from a male donor with ankylosing spondylitis.

This clonotype has only a few counts. The chain employs TRBV7-9 and TRBJ2-1, with 11 bases aligning to TRBD2. The CDR3 is 15 amino acids. Germline CDR1 SEHNR, CDR2 FQNEAQ (reference sequence). The CDR3, as DNA: TGTTGCCTAGCGGGAGGCCCGCCCACGTCCAATGAGCAGTTCTTC. Translation gives CCLAGGPPTSNEQFF.

V gene TRBV19 combines with J gene TRBJ2-3, with D perhaps matching TRBD2 (6 bases). The CDR3 runs 16 residues. In germline, CDR1 is LNHDA, CDR2 SQIVND (reference sequence). V shed 7 bases and J shed 5 bases, with 22 bases lying between them. CDR3 coding DNA: TGTGCCAGTACTCGGGCTAGCGCGATGGCAGGAGATACGCAGTATTTT. It yields the protein CASTRASAMAGDTQYF.

As DNA, the CDR3 is TGTGCCAGCAGCTTGGGACAGGAGCAGTACGTC. This translates into CASSLGQEQYV. The rearrangement uses TRBV5-6 and TRBJ2-7; TRBD1 might be the D (5 bases). The germline CDR1 and CDR2 sequences are SGHDT and YYEEEE. This CDR3 contains 11 residues. V dropped 0 bases and J dropped 7 bases, with 5 bases sitting between them.